These 8 T cell receptor beta chains originate from one sample sequenced in a study of shared clonotypes between healthy human individuals. Here immunoSEQ multiplex PCR was the method, and the copy in TCRdb shows in-frame clones only, minus some. This table has over a million clones, 65% to 80% appearing once. The specimen was memory CD4+ T cells sorted from blood. Subset here: CD45RA-negative fraction. The receptors come from a man aged 18-30 years in good health.

V usage is TRBV4-3 and J usage is TRBJ2-2; D not certain. The V gene's germline CDR1 is LGHNA and CDR2 YSLEER. The CDR3 covers 15 residues. The germline V and J ends were trimmed by 4 bases and 7 bases, with 16 bases remaining between them. The DNA of the CDR3 is TGCGCCAGCAGCCGAGAGGATAGGGTGGGCGGGGAGCTGTTTTTT. Translating gives CASSREDRVGGELFF.

The V call is TRBV12-5, the J call TRBJ2-5, with a weak D call TRBD1 (5 bases). V was clipped by 3 bases and J by 5 bases, with 19 bases between them. CDR1 is LGHNT and CDR2 is FRNRAP in the germline V gene. The CDR3 extends over 16 amino acids. CDR3 region: CASGLGSGKPGETQYF. The CDR3 DNA follows: TGTGCTAGTGGTTTAGGTTCAGGGAAGCCAGGGGAGACCCAGTACTTC.

The chain is built from TRBV9 and TRBJ1-3, with a weak D call TRBD1 (6 bases). The CDR3 is 16 amino acids. Germline CDR1 SGDLS, CDR2 YYNGEE. The germline V and J ends were trimmed by 3 bases and 4 bases, with 17 bases remaining between them. CDR3 region: CASSALGGGKGNTIYF. The CDR3 DNA sequence: TGTGCCAGCAGCGCCCTCGGGGGGGGCAAGGGAAACACCATATATTTT.

The chain joins TRBV5-4 to TRBJ2-1, with 10 bases matching TRBD2. V shed 6 bases and J 8 bases; nucleotides not matched to a gene: 17. The CDR3 has 17 amino acids. Germline V gives CDR1 SGHNT, CDR2 YYREEE (reference sequence). The CDR3 region has the DNA TGTGCCAGCACCCCTCGGGCCTCTAGCGGGAGTCGCGATGAGCAGTTCTTC. Translated, it gives CASTPRASSGSRDEQFF.

The rearrangement joins TRBV19 to TRBJ2-2; D remains unclear. The germline gives CDR1 LNHDA, CDR2 SQIVND (reference sequence). This CDR3 spans 12 amino acids. Trimming removed 6 bases from V and 5 bases from J, with 7 bases in between. The CDR3 sequence: CASSQTTGELFF. In DNA, the CDR3 is TGTGCCAGTAGCCAGACGACCGGGGAGCTGTTTTTT.

The rearrangement links TRBV23-1 to TRBJ1-5, with TRBD1 as a possible D gene (5 bases). TRBV23-1 carries the ORF label, with uncertain function. Trimming took off 1 base at V and 7 bases at J, with 14 bases between the two ends. CDR3 size: 15 residues. As DNA, the CDR3 is TGCGCCAGCAGTCAATGGGGGGTGGCGGGACAGCCCCAGCATTTT. Translation: CASSQWGVAGQPQHF.

The chain joins TRBV5-1 to TRBJ1-4, with D possibly matching TRBD1 (5 bases). V lost 0 bases to trimming and J lost 8 bases, with 14 bases between them. Germline CDR1 SGHRS, CDR2 YFSETQ. CDR3 length equals 15 residues. This CDR3 is CASSLAAGSEEKLFF. CDR3 coding DNA: TGCGCCAGCAGCTTGGCGGCAGGGTCGGAAGAAAAACTGTTTTTT.

This clone has only a few counts. J is TRBJ2-1 and V is TRBV7-2, with D perhaps assigned TRBD1 or TRBD2 (5 bases each). The germline V gene encodes CDR1 SGHTA and CDR2 FQGNSA. V was pared by 5 bases and J by 8 bases, with 16 bases between. This CDR3 has 14 residues. This CDR3 reads CASSRRILGDEQFF. Written as DNA, the CDR3 is TGTGCCAGCAGCCGAAGAATACTGGGGGATGAGCAGTTCTTC.